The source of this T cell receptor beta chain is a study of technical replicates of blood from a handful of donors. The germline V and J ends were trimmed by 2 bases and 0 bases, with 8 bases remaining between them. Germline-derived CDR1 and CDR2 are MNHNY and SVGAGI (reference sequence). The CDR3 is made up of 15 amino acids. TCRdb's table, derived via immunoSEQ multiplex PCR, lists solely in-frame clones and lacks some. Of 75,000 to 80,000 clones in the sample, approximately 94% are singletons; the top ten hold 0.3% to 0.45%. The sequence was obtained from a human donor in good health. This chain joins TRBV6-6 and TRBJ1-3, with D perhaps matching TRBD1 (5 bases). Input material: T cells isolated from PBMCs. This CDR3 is CASSYGAASGNTIYF. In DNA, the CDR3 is TGTGCCAGCAGTTACGGGGCGGCCTCTGGAAACACCATATATTTT.